This TCR beta chain stems from a study of blood T cell repertoires in COVID-19. Study processing details: It was from reference gene primer amplification that nucleated cell counts were estimated. Some clones are missing from TCRdb's copy, which holds only in-frame ones; the method was immunoSEQ multiplex PCR. Clone size and V and J calls were adopted from that table, with D and trimming inferred from the DNA. Of fewer than 250,000 clones listed, nearly 90% are singletons. A PCR-confirmed or clinician-diagnosed COVID-19 case had contacted exposed participants within 2 weeks of entry. The CDR3 is 16 residues long. The trim removed 0 bases at V and 4 bases at J, leaving 7 bases unmatched. In germline, CDR1 is LNHDA, CDR2 SQIVND (reference sequence).

The TCR comes from a man aged 30 to 45 who had been exposed to COVID-19. Sample: PBMCs or T cells enriched from blood (not recorded which). The chain couples TRBV19 to TRBJ2-7; 9 positions agree with TRBD2. The CDR3 sequence is CASSIESGTSLYEQYF. CDR3 nucleotides: TGTGCCAGTAGTATAGAGTCCGGGACTAGCTTATACGAGCAGTACTTC.